The 2 T cell receptor beta chains presented below share a single source sample, sequenced in a study of control samples from healthy donors and cancer patients. Generated by immunoSEQ multiplex PCR, the TCRdb table keeps only in-frame clones and is missing some. The sample comprises 120,000 or so clones, roughly 90% of which are singletons, and around 2% rests with the top ten. Material for sequencing was blood. The receptor set was obtained from a man aged 18 to 29 in good health.

This clone came up once. V is TRBV18 and J is TRBJ1-6; D is unclear. Trimming shortened V by 3 bases and J by 8 bases, and 8 bases separated the two germline ends. The CDR3 is 13 residues long. Germline assignment: CDR1 KGHSH and CDR2 LQKENI. DNA for the CDR3: TGTGCCAGCTCACCGTGGACGGATTCACCCCTCCACTTT. Amino acid sequence: CASSPWTDSPLHF. Complete variable domain (other parts from reference TRBV18 and TRBJ1-6): NAGVMQNPRHLVRRRGQEARLRCSPMKGHSHVYWYRQLPEEGLKFMVYLQKENIIDESGMPKERFSAEFPKEGPSILRIQQVVRGDSAAYFCASSPWTDSPLHFGNGTRLTVT.

V and J are TRBV5-1 and TRBJ2-3, with 7 bases that match TRBD1. V lost 6 bases, J lost 2 bases, and 9 bases stayed unmatched. This CDR3 contains 15 residues. Germline lookup yields CDR1 SGHRS and CDR2 YFSETQ. CDR3 in amino acids: CASKSMGQYTDTQYF. As DNA, the CDR3 is TGCGCCAGCAAATCAATGGGACAGTACACAGATACGCAGTATTTT.